This T cell receptor (beta chain) was documented in a study of CD8+ T cells in alopecia areata (dated by TCRdb to the late 2010s). Concerning the study at large: The treated patients, all with moderate-to-severe alopecia areata, were enrolled in an open-label pilot trial of oral tofacitinib given at 5 to 10 mg twice daily. Tofacitinib was given for 6 to 18 months, followed by 6 months of follow-up off drug to assess delayed response and recurrence. Disease severity in treated patients was measured with the SALT score, which quantifies the percentage of affected scalp surface area. The study used high-throughput TCRbeta sequencing to examine T cell clonal expansion in alopecia areata, in both the C3H/HeJ mouse model and human patients. In humans, TCRbeta sequencing was performed on scalp tissue and on sorted CD4+ and CD8+ peripheral blood T cells from healthy controls and from patients with patchy or totalis/universalis alopecia areata. Biopsies were taken from tofacitinib-treated patients at baseline and again at 4 and 24 weeks into treatment, and several of those patients also had a later scalp biopsy. Clonality in the scalp was compared among normal scalp (n=4), patchy alopecia areata scalp (n=8), and alopecia totalis/universalis scalp (n=8). RNA was obtained with the PAXgene miRNA kit for fixed scalp, the miRNeasy kit for PBMCs, and the RNeasy kit for mouse skin. TCRbeta CDR3 regions were amplified by immunoSEQ multiplex PCR using 35 Vbeta forward and 13 Jbeta reverse primers. General conclusions and limits of the study: Scalp clonality and the number of expanded CD8+ clones among the top 100 scalp clones were significantly decreased by tofacitinib. Lesional scalp, especially in alopecia totalis/universalis, showed higher clonality and more expanded CD8+ clones than normal scalp, suggesting antigenic drive. During tofacitinib treatment, many expanded lesional clones stuck around in both scalp and blood, and this persistence may partly explain why relapse happens after treatment is stopped. Because the treated cohort was small and had just a single nonresponder, larger studies are needed to establish links between baseline CD8+ expansion and response. Shared TCR sequences between patients were less evident than in mice, which may be partly attributable to HLA diversity in the patient population. Unlike mouse skin, which is dominated by gammadelta T cells, normal human skin has resident alphabeta T cells that are also sequenced, and this complicates analysis of the scalp TCR repertoire.

The CDR3 holds 16 amino acids from the cysteine to the phenylalanine. The kept DNA is CDR3 alone, 48 bases in frame from the first base. Compared with germline, V lacks 3 bases and J lacks 2 bases; bases without a gene match: 3. CDR1 and CDR2 are drawn from the germline V gene: MNHNS, SASEGT. This clone has just one count. This clone's antigen is unknown. No much larger clone exists at a distance of one base, and base qualities are not known. Preparation of the library involved the immunoSEQ multiplex PCR assay. RNA was extracted from all samples and reverse transcribed into cDNA as template for TCR sequencing. First-strand cDNA was synthesized using SuperScript III with a 2:1 mix of oligo-dT and random hexamers. A synthetic immune receptor repertoire was used to assess amplification bias, and residual bias was removed computationally. In the original analysis: Raw reads were preprocessed to remove errors, and CDR3 was defined by IMGT conventions from the conserved cysteine to phenylalanine. Clonality was computed by normalizing Shannon entropy by log2 of the number of productive unique TCRs and subtracting the result from 1. Scalp TCRbeta sequences were cross-referenced with sorted blood CD4 and CD8 repertoires so that the CD4 or CD8 identity of scalp clones could be inferred. TCRdb obtained this table from immuneACCESS and retained in-frame rearrangements with V and J assigned. These tables miss some clones; where compared with another copy, unresolved V genes account for less than half of the shortfall, and the remainder is unexplained. For V, J and clone size, that table is used; D and trimming come from the DNA. This sample gives 150,000 to 200,000 clones in total; less than 70% of them show up just once. The ten largest clones represent 13% to 15% of the sample.

The label giving this sample's time point can be read as: around 22 weeks on oral tofacitinib. The treatment or condition label, read with the paper, signifies: oral pan-JAK inhibitor, 5-10 mg twice daily. From alopecia areata patients, peripheral blood was collected along with lesional scalp punch biopsies. After PBMCs were isolated by density centrifugation and stained for CD3, CD4 and CD8, a FACSAria was used to sort CD4+ and CD8+ T cells. Here the sequenced sample was CD4+ T cells sorted from blood, taken at week 24, from a patient treated with tofacitinib. The chain joins TRBV6-1 to TRBJ1-6; 8 bases in the junction line up with TRBD1. The sequence came from a human donor with alopecia areata. CDR3 protein: CASSEQDRAYNSPLHF. The nucleotides are TGTGCCAGCAGTGAGCAGGACAGGGCCTATAATTCACCCCTCCACTTT.